These 9 T cell receptor beta chains were all obtained from the same sample, sequenced in a study of T cells in women clearing cervical HPV infection. Assay: immunoSEQ multiplex PCR; the TCRdb copy retains only in-frame clones and omits some. Its table records approximately 34,000 clones. The sample comprised blood buffy coat. These receptors all come from a woman between 18 and 69 years old with a cervical HPV16 infection that either progressed to CIN3+ or cleared (not recorded which).

About this clone: The CDR3 goes on 3 residues after the read ends, and that part is filled in from the germline J gene. The V call is TRBV10-1, the J call TRBJ2-1, with 15 nucleotides matching TRBD2. The CDR3 is made up of 15 amino acids. The germline V gene has CDR1 WNHNN and CDR2 SYGVQD (reference sequence). Losses at the gene ends were 11 bases for V and 7 bases for J; bases not matched to a gene: 9. The CDR3 reads CAPKGLAGGGNEQFF. The part of the CDR3 DNA that was read is TGCGCCCCAAAGGGACTAGCGGGAGGAGGGAATGAG.

Points on this clone: The CDR3 end is not reached by the read, which stops 3 residues before it; the germline J gene fills it in. The genes are TRBV6-2 or TRBV6-3 and TRBJ1-1; no definite D call. Germline loops: CDR1 MNHEY, CDR2 SVGEGT. Between the trimmed V and J ends, which lost 2 bases and 4 bases, there was a span of 11 bases. The CDR3 runs to 14 residues. CDR3 sequence: CASSYSRSSTEAFF. The sequenced part of the CDR3 DNA is TGTGCCAGCAGTTACAGCCGCTCCTCCACTGAA.

Worth noting for this clone: The CDR3 end lies 3 residues beyond the end of the read and is filled in from the germline J gene. V and J are TRBV2 and TRBJ2-7; unclear D gene. This CDR3 is 14 amino acids long. V gave up 8 bases and J gave up 5 bases, with 19 bases separating them. The germline CDR1 and CDR2 sequences are SNHLY and FYNNEI. The CDR3 spells CASALPSTADEQYF. Partial CDR3 DNA: TGTGCCAGCGCGTTACCGTCGACGGCGGACGAG.

Judged by frequency, this clone is medium-sized. The read stops 3 residues short of the end of the CDR3; the missing end is completed from the germline J gene. The chain carries TRBV7-8 and TRBJ2-3, with 9 bases lining up with TRBD1. There are 15 residues in the CDR3. The V gene's germline CDR1 is SGHVS and CDR2 FQNEAQ. The CDR3 DNA, read in part, is TGTGCCAGCAGCTTAGCCCCAAGTACAGGGGGCACG. Its translation is CASSLAPSTGGT. The full CDR3 is CASSLAPSTGGTQYF.

Of note for this clone: The read halts 3 residues ahead of the CDR3 end, with the missing end drawn from the germline J gene. The V call is TRBV29-1, the J call TRBJ2-2; the match to TRBD1 covers 9 bases. The germline V gene encodes CDR1 SQVTM and CDR2 ANQGSEA. This CDR3 is 12 amino acids long. V dropped 6 bases and J dropped 5; count of bases not matched to a gene: 1. Incomplete CDR3 DNA: TGCAGCGTGGGACAGGGTACCGGGGAG. Protein sequence: CSVGQGTGE. The whole CDR3 reads CSVGQGTGELFF.

In regard to this clone: The read terminates 3 residues before the CDR3 end, so the remaining end is supplied by the germline J gene. V and J are TRBV2 and TRBJ2-2; 11 positions match TRBD1. The CDR3 consists of 15 residues. Germline CDR1 SNHLY, CDR2 FYNNEI. The CDR3: CASRDYRDRGSPLFF. The covered CDR3 bases are TGTGCCAGCAGGGATTACCGGGACAGGGGGTCACCG.

Of note for this clone: The missing CDR3 end, 3 residues past where the read stops, is filled in from the germline J gene. The gene calls are TRBV7-8 and TRBJ1-4; tentatively, D is TRBD1 (6 bases). CDR1 and CDR2 (germline): SGHVS, FQNEAQ. CDR3 length: 16 residues. CDR3 in amino acids: CASSFQGSSYNSPLFF. CDR3 bases read: TGTGCCAGCAGCTTCCAGGGGAGCTCCTATAATTCACCA.

Details on this clone: The CDR3 extends 3 residues past the end of the read, so its final part is completed from the germline J gene. The rearrangement uses TRBV5-5 and TRBJ1-2; 9 bases agree with TRBD1. The J segment lost 7 bases and the V segment lost 4 bases, leaving 5 bases of the junction unmatched. Germline V gives CDR1 SGHKS, CDR2 YYEKEE (reference sequence). The CDR3 is 13 residues long. CDR3 loop: CASSRGQGFGYTF. The CDR3 bases that were read are TGTGCCAGCAGCCGTGGACAGGGGTTTGGC.

Concerning this clone itself: The read ends 3 residues early relative to the CDR3; the germline J gene fills the gap. This chain uses TRBV30 with TRBJ1-1; D is ambiguous. V lost 2 bases and J lost 5, with 9 bases in between. The CDR3 extends over 12 amino acids. CDR1 is GTSNPN, CDR2 SVGIG, per germline (reference sequence). The CDR3 spells CAWSPIRTEAFF. CDR3 DNA (partial): TGTGCCTGGAGTCCAATTAGAACTGAA.